Reported below is one T cell receptor (beta chain). Assay used: immunoSEQ multiplex PCR; TCRdb lists only in-frame clones, some missing. This table has approximately 89,000 clones, 90% appearing once. This sample stems from a study of T cell responses to AZD1222 COVID-19 vaccine. The V end was cut by 0 bases, the J end by 8 bases, with 8 bases between. The CDR3 is made up of 12 amino acids. Germline V gene data show CDR1 as SGHNT and CDR2 as YYREEE (reference sequence). The sequence derives from an adult who received the AZD1222 COVID-19 vaccine. The sample consisted of peripheral blood, taken 28 days after the second AZD1222 dose. The V and J genes are TRBV5-4 and TRBJ1-1; no clear D. CDR3: CASSLDRSEAFF. The CDR3 DNA sequence: TGTGCCAGCAGCTTGGATCGTTCGGAAGCTTTCTTT.